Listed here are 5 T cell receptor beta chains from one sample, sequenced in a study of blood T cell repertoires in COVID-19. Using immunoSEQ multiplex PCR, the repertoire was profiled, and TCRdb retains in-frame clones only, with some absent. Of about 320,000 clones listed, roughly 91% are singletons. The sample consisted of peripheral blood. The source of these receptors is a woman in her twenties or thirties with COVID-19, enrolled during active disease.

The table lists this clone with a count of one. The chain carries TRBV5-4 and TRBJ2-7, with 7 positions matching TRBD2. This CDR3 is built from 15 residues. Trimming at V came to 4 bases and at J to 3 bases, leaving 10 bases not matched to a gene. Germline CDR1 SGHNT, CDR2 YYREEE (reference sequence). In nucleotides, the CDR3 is TGTGCCAGCAGCCCGATGAGCGGGGAGATCTACGAGCAGTACTTC. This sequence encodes CASSPMSGEIYEQYF.

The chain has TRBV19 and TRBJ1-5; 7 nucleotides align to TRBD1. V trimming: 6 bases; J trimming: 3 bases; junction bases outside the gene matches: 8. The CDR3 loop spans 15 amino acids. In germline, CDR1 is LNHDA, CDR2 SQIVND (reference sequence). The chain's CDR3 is CASSLGTGDNQPQHF. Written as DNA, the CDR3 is TGTGCCAGTAGCCTGGGAACAGGGGACAATCAGCCCCAGCATTTT.

DNA of the CDR3: TGTGCCAGCAGCGCCGGCGGCGGGGCGGGTCAGCCCCAGCATTTT. Residues: CASSAGGGAGQPQHF. This chain joins TRBV5-6 and TRBJ1-5; D is possibly TRBD1 (5 bases). Trimming took 4 bases from V and 6 from J, leaving 17 bases between them. The germline V gene has CDR1 SGHDT and CDR2 YYEEEE. The CDR3 consists of 15 residues.

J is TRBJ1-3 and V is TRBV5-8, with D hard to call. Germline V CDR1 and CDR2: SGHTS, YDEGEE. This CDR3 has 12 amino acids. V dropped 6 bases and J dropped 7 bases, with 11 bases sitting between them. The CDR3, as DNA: TGTGCCAGCACCCGAGGGCGCAACACCATATATTTT. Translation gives CASTRGRNTIYF.

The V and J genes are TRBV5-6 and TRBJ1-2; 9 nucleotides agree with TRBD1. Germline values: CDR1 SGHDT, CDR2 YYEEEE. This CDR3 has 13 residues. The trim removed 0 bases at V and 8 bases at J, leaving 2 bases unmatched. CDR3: CASSLVTGGGYTF. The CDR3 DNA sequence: TGTGCCAGCAGCTTGGTGACAGGGGGAGGCTACACCTTC.